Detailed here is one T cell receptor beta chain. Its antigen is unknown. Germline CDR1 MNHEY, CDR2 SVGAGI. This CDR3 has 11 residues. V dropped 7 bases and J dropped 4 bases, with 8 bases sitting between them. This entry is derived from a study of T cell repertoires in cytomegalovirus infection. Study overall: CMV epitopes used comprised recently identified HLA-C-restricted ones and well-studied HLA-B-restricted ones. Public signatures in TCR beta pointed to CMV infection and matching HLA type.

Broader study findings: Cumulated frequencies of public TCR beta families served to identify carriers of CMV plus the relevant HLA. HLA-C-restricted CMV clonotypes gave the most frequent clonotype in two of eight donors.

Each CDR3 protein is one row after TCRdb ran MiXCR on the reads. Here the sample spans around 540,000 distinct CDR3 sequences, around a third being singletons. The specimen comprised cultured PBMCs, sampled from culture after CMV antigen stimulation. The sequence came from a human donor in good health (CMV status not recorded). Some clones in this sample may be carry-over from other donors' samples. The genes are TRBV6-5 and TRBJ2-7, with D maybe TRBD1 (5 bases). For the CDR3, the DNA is TGTGCCAGCACCAAGGGGTACGAGCAGTACTTC. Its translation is CASTKGYEQYF.